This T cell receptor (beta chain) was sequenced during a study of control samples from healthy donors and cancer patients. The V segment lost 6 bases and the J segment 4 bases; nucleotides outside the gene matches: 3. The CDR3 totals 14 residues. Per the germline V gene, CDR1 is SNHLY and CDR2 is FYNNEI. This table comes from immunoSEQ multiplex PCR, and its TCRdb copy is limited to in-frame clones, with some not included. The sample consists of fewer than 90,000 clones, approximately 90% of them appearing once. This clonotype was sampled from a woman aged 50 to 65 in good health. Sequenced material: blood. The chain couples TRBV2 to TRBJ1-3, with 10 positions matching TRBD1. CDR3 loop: CASSPTGGGNTIYF. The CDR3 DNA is TGTGCCAGCAGCCCGACAGGGGGCGGAAACACCATATATTTT.